These T cell receptor beta chains were read from a single sample in a study of blood T cell repertoires in COVID-19. Here immunoSEQ multiplex PCR was the method, and the copy in TCRdb shows in-frame clones only, minus some. The sample includes around 56,000 clones, less than 85% of them seen just once. The specimen sequenced was peripheral blood. These receptors were obtained from a woman aged 70-85 years with acute or convalescent COVID-19. Each CDR3 is given with its conserved first and last residue. Fields, in order: clone size, J gene, V gene, D gene, CDR3 DNA, CDR3 protein. D genes are given only for firm matches. Expanded clones are given a class, and other clones once, few, many or no size at all.

-	TRBJ1-4	TRBV9	-	TGTGCCAGCAGCATACAGGATAATGAAAAACTGTTTTTT	CASSIQDNEKLFF
-	TRBJ1-6	TRBV19	-	TGTGCCAGTAGTGTTCGATCCATGAGCTCCTATAATTCACCCCTCCACTTT	CASSVRSMSSYNSPLHF
-	TRBJ1-1	TRBV18	-	TGTGCCAGCTCACCGGAGATGGGGAACACTGAAGCTTTCTTT	CASSPEMGNTEAFF
-	TRBJ2-1	TRBV3-1/TRBV3-2	TRBD2	TGTGCCAGCAGCCGAAGAGGACTAGGGAATGAGCAGTTCTTC	CASSRRGLGNEQFF
-	TRBJ1-1	TRBV2	-	TGTGCCAGCAGTGGAGAGGGAGCAGAAGCTTTCTTT	CASSGEGAEAFF
-	TRBJ2-1	TRBV6-2/TRBV6-3	-	TGTGCCAGCAGTTTAACAGGGAACAACAATGAGCAGTTCTTC	CASSLTGNNNEQFF
-	TRBJ2-1	TRBV12-5	-	TGTGCTAGTGGGTGGACTGGGAGCTCCTACAATGAGCAGTTCTTC	CASGWTGSSYNEQFF
-	TRBJ2-2	TRBV7-2	TRBD1	TGTGCCAGCAGCTCGGGACAGGGGGCGAGAACCGGGGAGCTGTTTTTT	CASSSGQGARTGELFF
many	TRBJ2-7	TRBV2	-	TGTGCCAGCGGGCCCATGACAGGCGACGAGCAGTACTTC	CASGPMTGDEQYF
-	TRBJ1-1	TRBV18	-	TGTGCCAGCTCACCGGAGATGGCGGGGGTATCTAGCACTGAAGCTTTCTTT	CASSPEMAGVSSTEAFF
-	TRBJ2-2	TRBV4-1	TRBD2	TGCGCCAGCAGCCCCCGACTAGCCACCGGGGAGCTGTTTTTT	CASSPRLATGELFF
few	TRBJ1-6	TRBV18	TRBD1	TGTGCCAGCTCACCATACAGGGGGAATTCACCCCTCCACTTT	CASSPYRGNSPLHF
-	TRBJ2-5	TRBV4-1	TRBD2	TGCGCCAGCAGCCAAGCGGGGGGGATGATTGAGACCCAGTACTTC	CASSQAGGMIETQYF
-	TRBJ2-1	TRBV5-1	TRBD2	TGCGCCAGCAGCTTGGGACCCTCGGGGCGGGGGGGCTACAATGAGCAGTTCTTC	CASSLGPSGRGGYNEQFF
-	TRBJ1-1	TRBV13	-	TGTGCCAGCAGCTTAGGACAGACTGAAGCTTTCTTT	CASSLGQTEAFF